The clone carrying this TCR beta chain appeared many times. The germline CDR1 and CDR2 sequences are LGHDT and YNNKEL (reference sequence). The CDR3 totals 14 residues. V lost 7 bases to trimming and J lost 2 bases, with 13 bases between them. Through a sample-barcoded 5' primer and a J-beta primer mix, a second PCR was run for about 6 to 12 cycles. TCRdb re-derived calls from the 5' RACE reads in MiXCR, one entry per CDR3 protein. The table has hundreds of thousands of distinct CDR3 sequences, around three fifths seen once. The entry originates in a study of blood T cells in healthy people across ages.

The TCR sequence derives from a man aged 40-49 years in good health. Specimen: blood. The chain is built from TRBV3-1 and TRBJ2-3, with D perhaps matching TRBD1 (5 bases). The CDR3 loop is CASNLDSDTDTQYF. The CDR3 coding sequence is TGTGCCAGCAACCTCGACAGCGACACAGATACGCAGTATTTT.